The TCR beta chain described here comes from a study of CD8 T cells in ankylosing spondylitis. Construction of TCR beta libraries was performed using quantitative 5'-RACE with molecular barcodes. A single record per CDR3 protein comes from TCRdb applying MiXCR to the 5' RACE reads. The sample carries 750,000 to 850,000 distinct CDR3 sequences, 10% to 15% recorded once. This clonotype was counted only a few times. Its antigen is not known. General observations from the study: Reports say disease-linked clones showed up significantly more in matched ankylosing spondylitis synovial fluid. Among TCR beta sequences, a motif of several highly homologous variants appeared characteristic of ankylosing spondylitis blood. Some motif variants were previously reported in reactive arthritis synovial fluid and blood. Disease-linked clones displayed a CD8+ phenotype and appeared relatively rarely in peripheral blood.

Source material: blood, either unsorted or a sorted T cell fraction (not recorded which). The TCR sequence derives from a male donor with ankylosing spondylitis.

CDR3 amino acids: CAISASDGLGNTIYF. Written as DNA, the CDR3 is TGTGCCATCAGTGCTTCGGACGGTCTGGGAAACACCATATATTTT. The genes are TRBV10-3 and TRBJ1-3, with no clear D. Trimming shortened V by 4 bases and J by 4 bases, and 14 bases separated the two germline ends. The CDR3 runs to 15 residues. Germline assignment: CDR1 ENHRY and CDR2 SYGVKD.